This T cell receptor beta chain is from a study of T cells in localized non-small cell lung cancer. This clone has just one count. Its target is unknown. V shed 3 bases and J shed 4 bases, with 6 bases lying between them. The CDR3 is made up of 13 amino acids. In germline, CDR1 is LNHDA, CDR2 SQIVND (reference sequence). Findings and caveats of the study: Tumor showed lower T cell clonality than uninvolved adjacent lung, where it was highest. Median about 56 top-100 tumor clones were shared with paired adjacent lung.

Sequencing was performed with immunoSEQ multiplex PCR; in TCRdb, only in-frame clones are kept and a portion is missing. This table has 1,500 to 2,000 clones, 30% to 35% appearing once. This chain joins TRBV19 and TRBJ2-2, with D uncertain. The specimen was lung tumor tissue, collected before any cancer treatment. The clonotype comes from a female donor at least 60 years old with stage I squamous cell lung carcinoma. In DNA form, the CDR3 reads TGTGCCAGTAGTATGGGTGGCACCGGGGAGCTGTTTTTT. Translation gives CASSMGGTGELFF.